This TCR beta chain was recovered during a study of cytomegalovirus exposure and HLA in healthy donors. Overall study context: Samples from HLA-typed donors yielded about 86 million unique TCRs in an early data release.

Regarding the study as a whole: Most TCRs appeared rarely, but some public TCRs recurred in many donors.

Worth noting for this clone: Antigen: not known.

Primers: 60 Vbeta forward and 13 Jbeta reverse. In the authors' methods: An analysis performed later counted 72 million or so unique TCR beta chains (roughly 9.9 million of them shared). Repertoires were generated with immunoSEQ multiplex PCR, while TCRdb's copy carries only in-frame clones and drops some. V and J calls and clone size follow that table, whereas D and trimming were derived from the DNA. This table has under 150,000 clones, around 78% appearing once. The sequence was obtained from a woman in her 50s in good health and CMV-seronegative. Sequenced sample: PBMCs.

The CDR3 sequence: CASSLGASAGNTIYF. The CDR3 region has the DNA TGTGCCAGCAGTTTAGGGGCCAGTGCTGGAAACACCATATATTTT. The rearrangement uses TRBV28 and TRBJ1-3; maybe TRBD1 (5 bases). The CDR3 has 15 residues. V lost 2 bases to trimming and J lost 2 bases, with 10 bases between them. Germline CDR1 and CDR2: MDHEN and SYDVKM.